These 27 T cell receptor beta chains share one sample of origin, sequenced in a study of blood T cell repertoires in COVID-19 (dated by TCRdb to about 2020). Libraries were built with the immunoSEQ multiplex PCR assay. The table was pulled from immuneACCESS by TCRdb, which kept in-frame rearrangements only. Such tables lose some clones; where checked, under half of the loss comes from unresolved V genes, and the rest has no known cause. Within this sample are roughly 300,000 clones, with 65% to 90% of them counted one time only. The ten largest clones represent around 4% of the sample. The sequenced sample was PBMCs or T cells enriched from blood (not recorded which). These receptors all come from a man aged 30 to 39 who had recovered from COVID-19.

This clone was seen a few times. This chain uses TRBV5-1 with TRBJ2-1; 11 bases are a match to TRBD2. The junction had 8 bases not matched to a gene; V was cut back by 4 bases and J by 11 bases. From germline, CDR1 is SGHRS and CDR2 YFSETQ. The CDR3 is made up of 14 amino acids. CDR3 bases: TGCGCCAGCAGCGGGACTAGCGGAGATTTCAAGCAGTTCTTC. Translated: CASSGTSGDFKQFF.

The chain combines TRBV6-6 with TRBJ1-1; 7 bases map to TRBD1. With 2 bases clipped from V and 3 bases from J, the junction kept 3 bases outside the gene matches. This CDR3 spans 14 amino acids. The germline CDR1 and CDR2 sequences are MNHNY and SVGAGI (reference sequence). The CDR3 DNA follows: TGTGCCAGCAGTTACAGGGGGCCAGACACTGAAGCTTTCTTT. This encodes CASSYRGPDTEAFF.

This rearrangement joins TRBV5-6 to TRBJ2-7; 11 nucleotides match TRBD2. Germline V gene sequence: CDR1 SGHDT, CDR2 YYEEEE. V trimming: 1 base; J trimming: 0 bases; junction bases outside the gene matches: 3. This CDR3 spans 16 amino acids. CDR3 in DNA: TGTGCCAGCAGCTTGTTGACTAGCGGGAACTCCTACGAGCAGTACTTC. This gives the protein CASSLLTSGNSYEQYF.

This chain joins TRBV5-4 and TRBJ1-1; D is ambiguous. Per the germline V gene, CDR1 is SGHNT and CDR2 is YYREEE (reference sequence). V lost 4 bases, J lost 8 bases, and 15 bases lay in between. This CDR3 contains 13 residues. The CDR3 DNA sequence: TGTGCCAGCAGCCCTGAACCCACAAGAGAAGCTTTCTTT. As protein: CASSPEPTREAFF.

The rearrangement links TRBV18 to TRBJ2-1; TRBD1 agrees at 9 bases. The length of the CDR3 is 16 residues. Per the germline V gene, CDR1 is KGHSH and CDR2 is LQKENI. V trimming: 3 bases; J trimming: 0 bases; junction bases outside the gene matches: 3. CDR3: CASSPTDRGSYNEQFF. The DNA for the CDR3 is TGTGCCAGCTCACCGACGGACAGGGGCTCCTACAATGAGCAGTTCTTC. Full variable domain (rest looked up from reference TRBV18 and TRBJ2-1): NAGVMQNPRHLVRRRGQEARLRCSPMKGHSHVYWYRQLPEEGLKFMVYLQKENIIDESGMPKERFSAEFPKEGPSILRIQQVVRGDSAAYFCASSPTDRGSYNEQFFGPGTRLTVL.

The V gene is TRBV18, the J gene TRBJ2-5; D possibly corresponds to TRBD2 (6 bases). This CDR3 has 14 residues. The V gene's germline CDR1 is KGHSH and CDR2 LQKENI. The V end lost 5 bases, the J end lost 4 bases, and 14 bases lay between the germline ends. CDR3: CASSVVAGSETQYF. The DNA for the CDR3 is TGTGCCAGCTCAGTTGTGGCGGGGTCAGAGACCCAGTACTTC. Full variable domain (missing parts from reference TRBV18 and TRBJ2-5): NAGVMQNPRHLVRRRGQEARLRCSPMKGHSHVYWYRQLPEEGLKFMVYLQKENIIDESGMPKERFSAEFPKEGPSILRIQQVVRGDSAAYFCASSVVAGSETQYFGPGTRLLVL.

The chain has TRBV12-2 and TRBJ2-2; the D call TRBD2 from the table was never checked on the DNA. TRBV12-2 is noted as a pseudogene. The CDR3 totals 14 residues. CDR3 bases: TGTGCAAGTCGCTTAGTTCTAGCCGGCGGGGAGCTGTTTTTT. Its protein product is CASRLVLAGGELFF.

The CDR3 here is CASSPLGTGHGYTF. In nucleotides, the CDR3 is TGTGCCAGCAGCCCGCTTGGGACAGGGCATGGCTACACCTTC. The chain is built from TRBV9 and TRBJ1-2; 9 bases fit TRBD1. The V gene's germline CDR1 is SGDLS and CDR2 YYNGEE. V dropped 4 bases and J dropped 6; count of bases not matched to a gene: 7. This CDR3 contains 14 residues. The full variable domain, rest sourced from reference TRBV9 and TRBJ1-2, is DSGVTQTPKHLITATGQRVTLRCSPRSGDLSVYWYQQSLDQGLQFLIQYYNGEERAKGNILERFSAQQFPDLHSELNLSSLELGDSALYFCASSPLGTGHGYTFGSGTRLTVV.

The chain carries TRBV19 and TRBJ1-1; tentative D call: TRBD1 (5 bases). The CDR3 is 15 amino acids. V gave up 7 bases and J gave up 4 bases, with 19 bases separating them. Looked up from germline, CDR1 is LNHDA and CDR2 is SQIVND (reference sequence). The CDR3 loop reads CASISEKGMGTEAFF. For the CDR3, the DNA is TGTGCCAGTATATCGGAAAAGGGGATGGGCACTGAAGCTTTCTTT.

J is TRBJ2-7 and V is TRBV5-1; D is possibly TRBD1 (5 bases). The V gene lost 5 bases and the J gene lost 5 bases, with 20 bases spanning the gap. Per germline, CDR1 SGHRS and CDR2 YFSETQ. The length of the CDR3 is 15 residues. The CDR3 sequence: CASRRSDSLPHEQYF. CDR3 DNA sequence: TGCGCCAGCAGGCGCAGCGACAGCCTCCCCCACGAGCAGTACTTC.

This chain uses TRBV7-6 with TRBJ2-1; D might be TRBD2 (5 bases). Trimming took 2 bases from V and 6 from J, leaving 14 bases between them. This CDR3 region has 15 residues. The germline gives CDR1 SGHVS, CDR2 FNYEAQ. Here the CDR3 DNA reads TGTGCCAGCAGCTTATATATCGGGGTCGTCAATGAGCAGTTCTTC. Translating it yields CASSLYIGVVNEQFF. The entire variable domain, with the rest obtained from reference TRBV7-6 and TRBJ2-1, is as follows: GAGVSQSPRYKVTKRGQDVALRCDPISGHVSLYWYRQALGQGPEFLTYFNYEAQQDKSGLPNDRFSAERPEGSISTLTIQRTEQRDSAMYRCASSLYIGVVNEQFFGPGTRLTVL.

The CDR3 protein is CASSPRTGDYGYTF. DNA of the CDR3: TGTGCCAGCTCACCCAGGACAGGGGACTATGGCTACACCTTC. The J gene is TRBJ1-2, the V gene TRBV18; 9 nucleotides match TRBD1. Germline CDR1 KGHSH, CDR2 LQKENI. The CDR3 is made up of 14 amino acids. The V segment lost 3 bases and the J segment 3 bases; nucleotides outside the gene matches: 2.

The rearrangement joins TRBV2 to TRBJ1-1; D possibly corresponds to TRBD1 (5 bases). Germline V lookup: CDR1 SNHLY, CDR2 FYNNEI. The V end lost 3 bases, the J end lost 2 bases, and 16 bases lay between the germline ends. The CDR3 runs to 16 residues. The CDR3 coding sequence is TGTGCCAGCAGTGAGGTCTGGGGGGGACTAAACACTGAAGCTTTCTTT. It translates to CASSEVWGGLNTEAFF.

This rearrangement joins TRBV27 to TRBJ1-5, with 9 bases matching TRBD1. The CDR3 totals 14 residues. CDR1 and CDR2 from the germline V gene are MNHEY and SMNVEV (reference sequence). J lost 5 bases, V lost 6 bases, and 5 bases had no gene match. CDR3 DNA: TGTGCCAGCAGCTCGGGACAGGGAGATCAGCCCCAGCATTTT. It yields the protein CASSSGQGDQPQHF.

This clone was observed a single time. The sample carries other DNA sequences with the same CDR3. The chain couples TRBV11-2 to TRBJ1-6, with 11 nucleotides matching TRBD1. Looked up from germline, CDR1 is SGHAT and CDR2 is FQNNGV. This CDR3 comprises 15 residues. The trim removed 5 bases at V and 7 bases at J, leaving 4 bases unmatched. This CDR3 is CASSPRDRGNSPLHF. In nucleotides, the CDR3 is TGTGCCAGCAGCCCCCGGGACAGGGGGAATTCACCCCTCCACTTT.

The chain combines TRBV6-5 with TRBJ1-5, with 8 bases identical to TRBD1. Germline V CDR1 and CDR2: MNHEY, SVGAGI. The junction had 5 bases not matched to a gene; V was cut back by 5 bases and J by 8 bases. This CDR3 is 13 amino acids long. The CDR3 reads CASSPGQGEPQHF. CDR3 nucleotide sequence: TGTGCCAGCAGTCCCGGACAGGGCGAGCCCCAGCATTTT.

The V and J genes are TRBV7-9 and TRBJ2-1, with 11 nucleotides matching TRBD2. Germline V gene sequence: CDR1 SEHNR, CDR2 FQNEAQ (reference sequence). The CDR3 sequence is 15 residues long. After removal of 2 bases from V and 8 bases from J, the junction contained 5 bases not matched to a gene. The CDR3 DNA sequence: TGTGCCAGCAGCTTACCTGGGACTAGCGGAGATGAGCAGTTCTTC. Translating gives CASSLPGTSGDEQFF.

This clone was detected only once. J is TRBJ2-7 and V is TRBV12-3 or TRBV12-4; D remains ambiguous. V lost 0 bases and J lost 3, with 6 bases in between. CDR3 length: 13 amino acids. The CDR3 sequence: CASSLASGYEQYF. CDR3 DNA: TGTGCCAGCAGTTTAGCTTCAGGCTACGAGCAGTACTTC.

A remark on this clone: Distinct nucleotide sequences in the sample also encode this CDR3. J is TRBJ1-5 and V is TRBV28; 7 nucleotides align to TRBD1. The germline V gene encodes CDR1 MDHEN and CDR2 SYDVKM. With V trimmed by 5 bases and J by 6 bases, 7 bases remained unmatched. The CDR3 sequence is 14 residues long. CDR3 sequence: CASSLRQGIQPQHF. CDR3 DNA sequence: TGTGCCAGCAGTCTCCGACAGGGCATTCAGCCCCAGCATTTT. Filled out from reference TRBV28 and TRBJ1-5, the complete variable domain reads DVKVTQSSRYLVKRTGEKVFLECVQDMDHENMFWYRQDPGLGLRLIYFSYDVKMKEKGDIPEGYSVSREKKERFSLILESASTNQTSMYLCASSLRQGIQPQHFGDGTRLSIL.

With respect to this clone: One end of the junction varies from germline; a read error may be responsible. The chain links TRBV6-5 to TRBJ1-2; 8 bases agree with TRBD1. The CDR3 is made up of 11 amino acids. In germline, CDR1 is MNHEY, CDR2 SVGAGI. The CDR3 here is CASSLPPGTGF. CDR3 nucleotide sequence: TGTGCCAGCAGTTTGCCACCGGGGACAGGCTTC.

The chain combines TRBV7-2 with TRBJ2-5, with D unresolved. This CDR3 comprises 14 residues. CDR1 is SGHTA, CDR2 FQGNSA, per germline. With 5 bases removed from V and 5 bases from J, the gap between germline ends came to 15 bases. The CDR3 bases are TGTGCCAGCAGCCCAGCGCGTGGCTGGGAGACCCAGTACTTC. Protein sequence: CASSPARGWETQYF.

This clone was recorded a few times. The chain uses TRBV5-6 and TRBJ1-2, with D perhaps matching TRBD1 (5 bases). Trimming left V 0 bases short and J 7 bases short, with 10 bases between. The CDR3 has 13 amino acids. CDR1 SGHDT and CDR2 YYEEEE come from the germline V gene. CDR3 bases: TGTGCCAGCAGCTTGGGGCAGGGAAGTGGCTACACCTTC. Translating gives CASSLGQGSGYTF.

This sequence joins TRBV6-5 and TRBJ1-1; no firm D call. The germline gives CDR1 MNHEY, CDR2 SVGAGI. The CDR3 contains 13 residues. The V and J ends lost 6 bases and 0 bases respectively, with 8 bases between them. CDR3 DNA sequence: TGTGCCAGCAGCGTTCTCTTGAACACTGAAGCTTTCTTT. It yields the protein CASSVLLNTEAFF.

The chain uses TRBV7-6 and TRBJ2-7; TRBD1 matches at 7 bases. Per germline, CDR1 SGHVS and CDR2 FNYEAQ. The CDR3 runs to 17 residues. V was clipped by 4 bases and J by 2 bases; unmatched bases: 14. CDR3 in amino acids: CASSSDQLRGSTYEQYF. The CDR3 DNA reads TGTGCCAGCAGCTCCGATCAACTCAGGGGGTCCACCTACGAGCAGTACTTC.

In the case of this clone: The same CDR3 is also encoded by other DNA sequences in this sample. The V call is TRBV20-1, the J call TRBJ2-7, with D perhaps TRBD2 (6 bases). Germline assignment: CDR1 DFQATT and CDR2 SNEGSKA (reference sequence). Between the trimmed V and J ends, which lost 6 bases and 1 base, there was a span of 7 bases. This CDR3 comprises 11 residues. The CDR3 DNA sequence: TGCAGTGCGGGGACTTCCTACGAGCAGTACTTC. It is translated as CSAGTSYEQYF.

CDR3 nucleotide sequence: TGTGCCACCAAGGACAGGGAAAAAGCTTTCTTT. Protein: CATKDREKAFF. This chain uses TRBV24-1 with TRBJ1-1; 8 positions agree with TRBD1. The CDR3 extends over 11 amino acids. CDR1 KGHDR and CDR2 SFDVKD come from the germline V gene. V lost 8 bases and J lost 9; bases outside the gene matches: 4.

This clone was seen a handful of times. The CDR3 nucleotides read TGCGCCAGCAGTGAGGCAAGGGGGGGGACAGATACGCAGTATTTT. Translated, it gives CASSEARGGTDTQYF. The genes are TRBV10-1 and TRBJ2-3, with a tentative D call TRBD2 (7 bases). Between the trimmed V and J ends, which lost 2 bases and 3 bases, there was a span of 12 bases. This CDR3 region has 15 residues. Germline-derived CDR1 and CDR2 are WNHNN and SYGVQD (reference sequence).